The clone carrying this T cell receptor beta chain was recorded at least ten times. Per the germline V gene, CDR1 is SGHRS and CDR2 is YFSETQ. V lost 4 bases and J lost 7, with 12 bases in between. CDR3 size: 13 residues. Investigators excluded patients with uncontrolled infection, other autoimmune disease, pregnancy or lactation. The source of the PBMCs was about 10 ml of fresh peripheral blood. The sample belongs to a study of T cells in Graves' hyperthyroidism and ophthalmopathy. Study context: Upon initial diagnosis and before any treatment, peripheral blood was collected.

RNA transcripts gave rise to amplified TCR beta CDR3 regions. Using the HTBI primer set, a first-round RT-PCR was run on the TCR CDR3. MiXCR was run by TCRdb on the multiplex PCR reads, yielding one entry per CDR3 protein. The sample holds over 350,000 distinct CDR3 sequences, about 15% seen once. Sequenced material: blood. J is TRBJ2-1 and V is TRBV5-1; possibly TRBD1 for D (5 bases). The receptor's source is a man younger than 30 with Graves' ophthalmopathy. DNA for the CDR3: TGCGCCAGCAGCATGACTCCAGGGAATGAGCAGTTCTTC. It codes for CASSMTPGNEQFF.